This T cell receptor (beta chain) was recovered during a study of blood T cell repertoires in COVID-19. Across the whole study: PBMCs, B-cell-depleted T cells, or T cells were the source of the cDNA or gDNA that made up the material.

Original data processing: Cell counts per sample came from amplifying reference gene primers. Sequencing was performed with immunoSEQ multiplex PCR; in TCRdb, only in-frame clones are kept and a portion is missing. V and J calls and clone size are as listed in that table; D and trimming were resolved from the DNA. Of approximately 160,000 clones in the sample, approximately 86% are singletons; the top ten hold roughly 0.53%. Enrollment of patients from Seattle took place during active infection, with longitudinal follow-up. This clone has only one observation. The receptor comes from a man aged 55 to 70 with COVID-19, enrolled during active disease. The sequencing input was peripheral blood.

The CDR3 nucleotides read TGTGCCAGCGGCTTACAGAGCAATCAGCCCCAGCATTTT. The encoded protein is CASGLQSNQPQHF. This chain joins TRBV12-3 or TRBV12-4 and TRBJ1-5; D is uncertain. The CDR3 is 13 amino acids. The germline V and J ends were trimmed by 8 bases and 1 base, with 9 bases remaining between them.